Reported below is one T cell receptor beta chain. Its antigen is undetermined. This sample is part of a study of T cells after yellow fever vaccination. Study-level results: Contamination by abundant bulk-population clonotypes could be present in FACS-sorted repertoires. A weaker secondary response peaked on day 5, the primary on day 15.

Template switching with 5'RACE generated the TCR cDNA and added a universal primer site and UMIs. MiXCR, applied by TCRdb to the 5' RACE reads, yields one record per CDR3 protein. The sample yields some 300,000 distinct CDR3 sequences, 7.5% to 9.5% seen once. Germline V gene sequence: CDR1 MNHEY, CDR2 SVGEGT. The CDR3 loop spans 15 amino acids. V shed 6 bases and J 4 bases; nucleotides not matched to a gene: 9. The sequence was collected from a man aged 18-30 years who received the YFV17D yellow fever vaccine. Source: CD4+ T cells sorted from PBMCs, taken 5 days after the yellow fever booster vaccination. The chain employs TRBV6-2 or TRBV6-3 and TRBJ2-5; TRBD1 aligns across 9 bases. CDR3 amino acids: CASSPFGTGPETQYF. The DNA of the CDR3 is TGTGCCAGCAGCCCGTTCGGGACAGGGCCAGAGACCCAGTACTTC.